This T cell receptor beta chain was sequenced in a study of radiation and T cells in renal cell carcinoma. Indicated treatment: 15 Gy SBRT to primary tumor, nephrectomy 4 weeks later. Germline V gene data show CDR1 as SGHRS and CDR2 as YFSETQ. V gave up 7 bases and J gave up 2 bases; unmatched junction bases: 3. This CDR3 region has 13 residues. Sequenced by immunoSEQ multiplex PCR; TCRdb stores in-frame clones only, minus some. The sample has around 15,000 clones, about three fifths seen once; the top ten hold 27%. This clone turned up a few times. Its antigen is unknown. Whole-study results and caveats: Irradiated tumors had higher TCR clonality than control tumors.

The TCR comes from a woman in her 70s with renal cell carcinoma. This specimen was tumor tissue, taken from a patient whose treatment included radiotherapy and nephrectomy. The chain employs TRBV5-1 and TRBJ2-3; TRBD1 agrees at 8 bases. CDR3 sequence: CASADRDTDTQYF. CDR3 nucleotide sequence: TGCGCCAGCGCGGACAGGGACACAGATACGCAGTATTTT.